A selection of T cell receptor beta chains follows, all from one sample in a study of blood T cell repertoires in COVID-19. The protocol was immunoSEQ multiplex PCR, while the TCRdb copy is restricted to in-frame clones and leaves out a portion. The sample includes about 120,000 clones, roughly 90% of them seen just once. The sequenced sample consisted of peripheral blood. The source of these receptors is a woman aged 55-69 years with COVID-19, enrolled during active disease. Both conserved end residues are part of each CDR3. The order of the fields is clone size, V gene, D gene, J gene, CDR3 protein, CDR3 DNA. The D gene is left open where the match is weak. Clone size is stated in some rows and not others, as once, few, many or a class when expanded.

clone size: .; V gene: TRBV7-8; D gene: TRBD1; J gene: TRBJ2-2; CDR3 protein: CASRRTGGGTGELFF; CDR3 DNA: TGTGCCAGCCGAAGGACAGGGGGCGGCACCGGGGAGCTGTTTTTT
clone size: .; V gene: TRBV5-1; D gene: .; J gene: TRBJ2-2; CDR3 protein: CASSLQASNTGELFF; CDR3 DNA: TGCGCCAGCAGCTTGCAGGCGTCGAACACCGGGGAGCTGTTTTTT
clone size: few; V gene: TRBV9; D gene: .; J gene: TRBJ2-7; CDR3 protein: CASSVESGWGPVEGEQYF; CDR3 DNA: TGTGCCAGCAGCGTAGAGTCAGGATGGGGACCCGTGGAGGGCGAGCAGTACTTC
clone size: .; V gene: TRBV7-9; D gene: .; J gene: TRBJ2-7; CDR3 protein: CASSQRAYEQYF; CDR3 DNA: TGTGCCAGCAGCCAGAGGGCCTACGAGCAGTACTTC
clone size: few; V gene: TRBV9; D gene: .; J gene: TRBJ1-3; CDR3 protein: CASSVAPITVETAYSSGNTIYF; CDR3 DNA: TGTGCCAGCAGCGTAGCCCCTATCACAGTCGAGACAGCTTACAGCTCTGGAAACACCATATATTTT
clone size: .; V gene: TRBV7-3; D gene: TRBD1; J gene: TRBJ1-4; CDR3 protein: CASSTGTGLEEKLFF; CDR3 DNA: TGTGCCAGCAGCACGGGGACAGGGCTGGAGGAAAAACTGTTTTTT
clone size: .; V gene: TRBV19; D gene: .; J gene: TRBJ1-3; CDR3 protein: CASSMTRRGGNTIYF; CDR3 DNA: TGTGCCAGTAGTATGACCCGCAGGGGAGGAAACACCATATATTTT
clone size: .; V gene: TRBV5-5; D gene: TRBD1; J gene: TRBJ1-2; CDR3 protein: CASSWGQGASDGYTF; CDR3 DNA: TGTGCCAGCAGCTGGGGACAGGGGGCGTCGGACGGCTACACCTTC
clone size: .; V gene: TRBV2; D gene: .; J gene: TRBJ1-2; CDR3 protein: CASSEMGAHYGYTF; CDR3 DNA: TGTGCCAGCAGTGAAATGGGGGCCCACTATGGCTACACCTTC
clone size: .; V gene: TRBV25-1; D gene: .; J gene: TRBJ2-1; CDR3 protein: CASTDPLANNEQFF; CDR3 DNA: TGTGCCAGCACCGATCCCTTGGCAAACAATGAGCAGTTCTTC
clone size: .; V gene: TRBV7-7; D gene: TRBD1; J gene: TRBJ2-5; CDR3 protein: CASSPSTGGQETQYF; CDR3 DNA: TGTGCTAGCAGCCCGAGTACAGGGGGCCAAGAGACCCAGTACTTC
clone size: .; V gene: TRBV28; D gene: .; J gene: TRBJ2-7; CDR3 protein: CASSYRQYEQYF; CDR3 DNA: TGTGCCAGCAGTTACCGCCAGTACGAGCAGTACTTC
clone size: .; V gene: TRBV5-1; D gene: TRBD2; J gene: TRBJ2-7; CDR3 protein: CATKTTSGVYEQYF; CDR3 DNA: TGCGCCACTAAGACGACTAGCGGGGTTTACGAGCAGTACTTC
clone size: .; V gene: TRBV24-1; D gene: .; J gene: TRBJ1-5; CDR3 protein: CATSDPRWQGNYSNQPQHF; CDR3 DNA: TGTGCCACCAGTGATCCGCGGTGGCAGGGGAACTATAGCAATCAGCCCCAGCATTTT
clone size: .; V gene: TRBV7-3; D gene: .; J gene: TRBJ2-3; CDR3 protein: CASSLTGLLTDTQYF; CDR3 DNA: TGTGCCAGCAGCTTAACGGGACTCCTCACAGATACGCAGTATTTT
clone size: .; V gene: TRBV19; D gene: TRBD1; J gene: TRBJ1-4; CDR3 protein: CASEEGARGEKLFF; CDR3 DNA: TGTGCCAGTGAAGAGGGGGCGCGGGGTGAAAAACTGTTTTTT
clone size: .; V gene: TRBV12-3/TRBV12-4; D gene: TRBD1; J gene: TRBJ2-2; CDR3 protein: CASSSGGPGELFF; CDR3 DNA: TGTGCCAGCAGTTCAGGGGGTCCCGGGGAGCTGTTTTTT
clone size: .; V gene: TRBV4-3; D gene: TRBD2; J gene: TRBJ2-3; CDR3 protein: CASSQGLAADTQYF; CDR3 DNA: TGCGCCAGCAGCCAAGGACTAGCGGCAGATACGCAGTATTTT
clone size: .; V gene: TRBV4-2; D gene: .; J gene: TRBJ1-2; CDR3 protein: CASSQFSYGYTF; CDR3 DNA: TGTGCCAGCAGCCAATTCAGCTATGGCTACACCTTC
clone size: .; V gene: TRBV7-8; D gene: .; J gene: TRBJ2-5; CDR3 protein: CASSPRLGQETQYF; CDR3 DNA: TGTGCCAGCAGCCCCCGACTAGGCCAAGAGACCCAGTACTTC
clone size: .; V gene: TRBV9; D gene: TRBD2; J gene: TRBJ2-2; CDR3 protein: CASMPALSGGRTGELFF; CDR3 DNA: TGTGCCAGCATGCCCGCCCTCAGCGGGGGAAGGACCGGGGAGCTGTTTTTT
clone size: .; V gene: TRBV7-9; D gene: TRBD2; J gene: TRBJ2-5; CDR3 protein: CASAAGEETQYF; CDR3 DNA: TGTGCCAGCGCAGCGGGGGAAGAGACCCAGTACTTC
clone size: .; V gene: TRBV9; D gene: .; J gene: TRBJ1-2; CDR3 protein: CASSAGINYGYTF; CDR3 DNA: TGTGCCAGCAGCGCGGGAATTAACTATGGCTACACCTTC
clone size: .; V gene: TRBV20-1; D gene: .; J gene: TRBJ2-7; CDR3 protein: CSASTGGATSYEQYF; CDR3 DNA: TGCAGTGCTAGTACGGGCGGGGCGACCTCTTACGAGCAGTACTTC
clone size: .; V gene: TRBV10-3; D gene: .; J gene: TRBJ2-5; CDR3 protein: CATLRGTQETQYF; CDR3 DNA: TGTGCCACTCTGCGGGGAACCCAAGAGACCCAGTACTTC
clone size: once; V gene: TRBV19; D gene: .; J gene: TRBJ1-5; CDR3 protein: CASSSAGVLRNQPQHF; CDR3 DNA: TGTGCCAGTAGTTCAGCGGGCGTATTGCGCAATCAGCCCCAGCATTTT
clone size: .; V gene: TRBV15; D gene: .; J gene: TRBJ2-5; CDR3 protein: CATSLAVAGTQYF; CDR3 DNA: TGTGCCACCAGCTTGGCCGTGGCAGGGACCCAGTACTTC
clone size: .; V gene: TRBV18; D gene: .; J gene: TRBJ1-4; CDR3 protein: CASSPQEGRDEKLFF; CDR3 DNA: TGTGCCAGCTCACCACAAGAGGGGAGGGATGAAAAACTGTTTTTT
clone size: .; V gene: TRBV7-9; D gene: .; J gene: TRBJ2-5; CDR3 protein: CASSLALPSEETQYF; CDR3 DNA: TGTGCCAGCAGCTTAGCGCTCCCTAGCGAAGAGACCCAGTACTTC
clone size: .; V gene: TRBV19; D gene: .; J gene: TRBJ2-3; CDR3 protein: CASTGRTTDTQYF; CDR3 DNA: TGTGCCAGTACAGGGCGGACCACAGATACGCAGTATTTT
clone size: .; V gene: TRBV27; D gene: TRBD1; J gene: TRBJ2-2; CDR3 protein: CASRRPGTGDTGELFF; CDR3 DNA: TGTGCCAGCAGGCGACCCGGGACAGGGGACACCGGGGAGCTGTTTTTT
clone size: .; V gene: TRBV5-1; D gene: .; J gene: TRBJ1-1; CDR3 protein: CASSRVGGVNTEAFF; CDR3 DNA: TGCGCCAGCAGCCGGGTCGGGGGAGTGAACACTGAAGCTTTCTTT
clone size: few; V gene: TRBV7-8; D gene: .; J gene: TRBJ1-1; CDR3 protein: CASSLKVGEGAFF; CDR3 DNA: TGTGCCAGCAGCTTAAAGGTTGGCGAGGGAGCTTTCTTT
clone size: .; V gene: TRBV19; D gene: TRBD1; J gene: TRBJ2-1; CDR3 protein: CASSTPTGTYNEQFF; CDR3 DNA: TGTGCCAGTAGTACCCCGACAGGGACCTACAATGAGCAGTTCTTC
clone size: .; V gene: TRBV11-2; D gene: TRBD1; J gene: TRBJ2-3; CDR3 protein: CASSARTGGTDTQYF; CDR3 DNA: TGTGCCAGCAGCGCCCGGACAGGGGGCACAGATACGCAGTATTTT
clone size: .; V gene: TRBV5-1; D gene: TRBD1; J gene: TRBJ2-7; CDR3 protein: CASSLDRGNYEQYF; CDR3 DNA: TGCGCCAGCAGCTTGGACAGGGGGAACTACGAGCAGTACTTC
clone size: .; V gene: TRBV27; D gene: TRBD1; J gene: TRBJ1-1; CDR3 protein: CASSGRDRANTEAFF; CDR3 DNA: TGTGCCAGCAGTGGCCGGGACAGGGCAAACACTGAAGCTTTCTTT
clone size: once; V gene: TRBV6-5; D gene: TRBD1; J gene: TRBJ1-2; CDR3 protein: CASSYSTTGSGYTF; CDR3 DNA: TGTGCCAGCAGTTACTCGACGACAGGGTCTGGCTACACCTTC
clone size: .; V gene: TRBV6-2/TRBV6-3; D gene: .; J gene: TRBJ1-5; CDR3 protein: CASSPPVRGGYNQPQHF; CDR3 DNA: TGTGCCAGCAGCCCCCCGGTGAGGGGAGGATACAATCAGCCCCAGCATTTT
clone size: .; V gene: TRBV4-3; D gene: .; J gene: TRBJ2-5; CDR3 protein: CASSQDRQGQETQYF; CDR3 DNA: TGCGCCAGCAGCCAAGATCGCCAGGGGCAAGAGACCCAGTACTTC
clone size: .; V gene: TRBV7-9; D gene: .; J gene: TRBJ1-4; CDR3 protein: CASSLAEVEREKLFF; CDR3 DNA: TGTGCCAGCAGCTTAGCGGAGGTCGAAAGAGAAAAACTGTTTTTT
clone size: .; V gene: TRBV7-2; D gene: .; J gene: TRBJ2-5; CDR3 protein: CASSFIRLAGGTQYF; CDR3 DNA: TGTGCCAGCAGCTTCATCCGACTGGCCGGGGGAACCCAGTACTTC
clone size: once; V gene: TRBV29-1; D gene: .; J gene: TRBJ2-2; CDR3 protein: CSVPERGELFF; CDR3 DNA: TGCAGCGTTCCGGAGAGAGGGGAGCTGTTTTTT
clone size: .; V gene: TRBV7-2; D gene: TRBD1; J gene: TRBJ1-4; CDR3 protein: CASSLPRQGYEKLFF; CDR3 DNA: TGTGCCAGCAGCTTGCCAAGACAGGGGTATGAAAAACTGTTTTTT
clone size: .; V gene: TRBV4-2; D gene: .; J gene: TRBJ2-2; CDR3 protein: CASSQDSAGHTGELFF; CDR3 DNA: TGTGCCAGCAGCCAAGACTCTGCGGGACACACCGGGGAGCTGTTTTTT
clone size: .; V gene: TRBV3-1/TRBV3-2; D gene: .; J gene: TRBJ1-4; CDR3 protein: CASSQGRGREKLFF; CDR3 DNA: TGTGCCAGCAGCCAAGGAAGAGGGAGGGAAAAACTGTTTTTT
clone size: .; V gene: TRBV25-1; D gene: TRBD1; J gene: TRBJ2-1; CDR3 protein: CASSEYRTGDNEQFF; CDR3 DNA: TGTGCCAGCAGTGAATACCGGACAGGGGACAATGAGCAGTTCTTC
clone size: .; V gene: TRBV2; D gene: .; J gene: TRBJ1-6; CDR3 protein: CASIPVASYNSPLHF; CDR3 DNA: TGTGCCAGCATCCCGGTTGCCTCCTATAATTCACCCCTCCACTTT
clone size: few; V gene: TRBV7-9; D gene: .; J gene: TRBJ2-7; CDR3 protein: CASSPTGSYEQYF; CDR3 DNA: TGTGCCAGCAGCCCGACGGGCTCCTACGAGCAGTACTTC
clone size: .; V gene: TRBV6-2/TRBV6-3; D gene: .; J gene: TRBJ1-1; CDR3 protein: CASSFSTTSSNTEAFF; CDR3 DNA: TGTGCCAGCAGTTTTTCTACGACATCTTCGAACACTGAAGCTTTCTTT
clone size: .; V gene: TRBV5-5; D gene: .; J gene: TRBJ2-7; CDR3 protein: CASSSDSAYEQYF; CDR3 DNA: TGTGCCAGCAGCTCCGACAGCGCCTACGAGCAGTACTTC
clone size: .; V gene: TRBV11-2; D gene: .; J gene: TRBJ2-7; CDR3 protein: CASSLAPSYEQYF; CDR3 DNA: TGTGCCAGCAGCTTAGCCCCTTCCTACGAGCAGTACTTC
clone size: .; V gene: TRBV12-3/TRBV12-4; D gene: TRBD1; J gene: TRBJ2-5; CDR3 protein: CASHPTGGETQYF; CDR3 DNA: TGTGCCAGCCACCCCACAGGGGGAGAGACCCAGTACTTC
clone size: .; V gene: TRBV10-3; D gene: TRBD1; J gene: TRBJ2-1; CDR3 protein: CAIRGFGQGSYNEQFF; CDR3 DNA: TGTGCCATCAGGGGATTCGGACAGGGGTCGTACAATGAGCAGTTCTTC
clone size: once; V gene: TRBV7-9; D gene: .; J gene: TRBJ1-6; CDR3 protein: CASSLGGLNSPLHF; CDR3 DNA: TGTGCCAGCAGCTTAGGGGGGCTGAATTCACCCCTCCACTTT
clone size: .; V gene: TRBV3-1/TRBV3-2; D gene: .; J gene: TRBJ1-5; CDR3 protein: CASSQGQGLVQPQHF; CDR3 DNA: TGTGCCAGCAGCCAAGGGCAGGGTCTGGTTCAGCCCCAGCATTTT
clone size: .; V gene: TRBV18; D gene: TRBD1; J gene: TRBJ2-6; CDR3 protein: CASSPGLGQKVALTF; CDR3 DNA: TGTGCCAGCTCACCTGGTCTGGGACAGAAGGTGGCTTTGACTTTC
clone size: .; V gene: TRBV3-1/TRBV3-2; D gene: .; J gene: TRBJ1-5; CDR3 protein: CASSHSTGSGHNQPQHF; CDR3 DNA: TGTGCCAGCAGCCATTCGACCGGGTCGGGTCACAATCAGCCCCAGCATTTT